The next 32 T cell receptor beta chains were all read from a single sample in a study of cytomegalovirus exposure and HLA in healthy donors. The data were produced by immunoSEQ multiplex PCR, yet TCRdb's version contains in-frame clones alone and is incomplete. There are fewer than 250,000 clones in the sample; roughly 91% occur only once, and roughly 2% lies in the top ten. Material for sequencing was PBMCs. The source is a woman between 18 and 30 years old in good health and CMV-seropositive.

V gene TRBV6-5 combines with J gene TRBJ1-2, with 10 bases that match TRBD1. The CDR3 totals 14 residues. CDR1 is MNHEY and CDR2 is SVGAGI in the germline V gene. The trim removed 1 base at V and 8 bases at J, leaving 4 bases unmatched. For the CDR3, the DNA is TGTGCCAGCAGTTACTTCCGGACAGGGGGAGGCTACACCTTC. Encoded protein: CASSYFRTGGGYTF.

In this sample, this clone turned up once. The CDR3 nucleotides are TGTGCCAGCAGTTACTCGAGCTCCGGGAGGATCGAAGAGCAGTTCTTC. It yields the protein CASSYSSSGRIEEQFF. The chain is built from TRBV6-6 and TRBJ2-1, with 7 nucleotides matching TRBD2. Per germline, CDR1 MNHNY and CDR2 SVGAGI (reference sequence). The CDR3 spans 16 residues. Trimming took 0 bases from V and 10 from J; bases not matched to a gene: 12.

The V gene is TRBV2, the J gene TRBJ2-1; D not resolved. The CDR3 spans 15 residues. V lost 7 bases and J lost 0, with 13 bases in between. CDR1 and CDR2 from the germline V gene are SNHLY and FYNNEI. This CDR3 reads CASKSDHSSYNEQFF. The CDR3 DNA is TGTGCCAGCAAATCTGACCACAGCTCCTACAATGAGCAGTTCTTC.

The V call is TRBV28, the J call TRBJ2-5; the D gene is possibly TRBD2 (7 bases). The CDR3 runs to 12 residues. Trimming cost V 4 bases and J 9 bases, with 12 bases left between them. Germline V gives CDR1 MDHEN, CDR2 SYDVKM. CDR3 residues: CASSSQGRAQYF. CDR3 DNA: TGTGCCAGCAGTTCGCAGGGGAGGGCCCAGTACTTC.

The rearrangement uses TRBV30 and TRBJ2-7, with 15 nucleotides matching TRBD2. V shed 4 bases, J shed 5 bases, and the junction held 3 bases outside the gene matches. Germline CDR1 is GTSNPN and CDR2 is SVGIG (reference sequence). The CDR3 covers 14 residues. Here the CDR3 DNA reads TGTGCCTGGACCCGGACTAGCGGGAGGGACGAGCAGTACTTC. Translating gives CAWTRTSGRDEQYF. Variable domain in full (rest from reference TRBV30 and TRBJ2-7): SQTIHQWPATLVQPVGSPLSLECTVEGTSNPNLYWYRQAAGRGLQLLFYSVGIGQISSEVPQNLSASRPQDRQFILSSKKLLLSDSGFYLCAWTRTSGRDEQYFGPGTRLTVT.

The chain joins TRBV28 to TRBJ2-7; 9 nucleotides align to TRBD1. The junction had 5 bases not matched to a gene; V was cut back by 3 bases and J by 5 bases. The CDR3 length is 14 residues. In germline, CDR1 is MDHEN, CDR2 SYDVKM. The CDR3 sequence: CASSFSGTGNEQYF. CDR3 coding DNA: TGTGCCAGCAGTTTTTCCGGGACAGGGAACGAGCAGTACTTC.

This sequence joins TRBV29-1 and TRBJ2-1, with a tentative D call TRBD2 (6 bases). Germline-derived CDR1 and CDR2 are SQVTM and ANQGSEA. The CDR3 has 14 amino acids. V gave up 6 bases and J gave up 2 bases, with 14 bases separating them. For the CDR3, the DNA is TGCAGCGTGGGGTCGGGAGTCACCTACAATGAGCAGTTCTTC. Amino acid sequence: CSVGSGVTYNEQFF.

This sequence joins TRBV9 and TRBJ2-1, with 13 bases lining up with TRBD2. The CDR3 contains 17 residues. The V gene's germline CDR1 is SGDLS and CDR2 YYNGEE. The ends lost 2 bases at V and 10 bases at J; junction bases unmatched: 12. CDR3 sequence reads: CASSVWPGTSGIEEQFF. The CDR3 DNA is TGTGCCAGCAGCGTCTGGCCCGGGACTAGCGGGATTGAAGAGCAGTTCTTC.

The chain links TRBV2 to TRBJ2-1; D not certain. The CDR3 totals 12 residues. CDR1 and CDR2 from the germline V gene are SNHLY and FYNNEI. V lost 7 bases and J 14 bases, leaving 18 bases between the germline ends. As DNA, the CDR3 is TGTGCCAGCAAGGAGACCCCCGAAGTGGAGTTCTTC. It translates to CASKETPEVEFF.

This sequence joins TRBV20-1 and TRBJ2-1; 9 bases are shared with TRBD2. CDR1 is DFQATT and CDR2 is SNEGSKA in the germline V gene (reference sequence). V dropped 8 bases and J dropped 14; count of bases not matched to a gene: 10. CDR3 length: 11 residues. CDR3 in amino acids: CSPKISGSEFF. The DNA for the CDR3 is TGCAGTCCCAAAATTAGCGGGAGTGAGTTCTTC.

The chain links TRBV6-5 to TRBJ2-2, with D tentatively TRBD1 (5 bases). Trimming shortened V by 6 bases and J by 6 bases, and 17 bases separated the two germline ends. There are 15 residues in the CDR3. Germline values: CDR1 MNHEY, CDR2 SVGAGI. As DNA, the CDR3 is TGTGCCAGCAGGCGGACCTCCAGGGTTCCCGGGGAGCTGTTTTTT. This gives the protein CASRRTSRVPGELFF.

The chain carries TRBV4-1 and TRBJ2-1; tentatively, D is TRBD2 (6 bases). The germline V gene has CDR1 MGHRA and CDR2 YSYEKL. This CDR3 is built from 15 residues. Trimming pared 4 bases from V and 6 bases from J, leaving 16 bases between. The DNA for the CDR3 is TGCGCCAGCAGCCCCCGGGGGATGTTATTCAATGAGCAGTTCTTC. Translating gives CASSPRGMLFNEQFF.

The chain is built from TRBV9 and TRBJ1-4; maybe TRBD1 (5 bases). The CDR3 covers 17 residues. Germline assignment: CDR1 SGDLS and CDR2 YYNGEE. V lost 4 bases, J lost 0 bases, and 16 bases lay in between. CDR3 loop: CASSPGGGITTNEKLFF. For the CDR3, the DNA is TGTGCCAGCAGCCCCGGTGGGGGGATCACAACTAATGAAAAACTGTTTTTT.

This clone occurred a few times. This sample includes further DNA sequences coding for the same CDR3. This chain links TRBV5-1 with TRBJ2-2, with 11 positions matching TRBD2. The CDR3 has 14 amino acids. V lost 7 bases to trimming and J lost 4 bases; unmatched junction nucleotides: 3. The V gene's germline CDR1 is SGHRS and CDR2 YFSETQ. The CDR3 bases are TGCGCCAGCTCCACTAGCGGGAGCACCGGGGAGCTGTTTTTT. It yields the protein CASSTSGSTGELFF. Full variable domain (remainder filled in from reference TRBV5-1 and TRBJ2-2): KAGVTQTPRYLIKTRGQQVTLSCSPISGHRSVSWYQQTPGQGLQFLFEYFSETQRNKGNFPGRFSGRQFSNSRSEMNVSTLELGDSALYLCASSTSGSTGELFFGEGSRLTVL.

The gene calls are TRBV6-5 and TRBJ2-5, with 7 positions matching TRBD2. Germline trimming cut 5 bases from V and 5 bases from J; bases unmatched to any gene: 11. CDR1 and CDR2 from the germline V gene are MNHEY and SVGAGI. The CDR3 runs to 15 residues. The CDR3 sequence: CASSRGSLGRETQYF. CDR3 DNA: TGTGCCAGCAGTCGCGGGAGCCTGGGCAGGGAGACCCAGTACTTC.

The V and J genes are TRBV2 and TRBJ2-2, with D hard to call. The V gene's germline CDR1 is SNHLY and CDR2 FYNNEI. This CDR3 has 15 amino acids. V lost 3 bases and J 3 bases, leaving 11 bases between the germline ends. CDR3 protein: CASSELPRYTGELFF. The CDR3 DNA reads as TGTGCCAGCAGTGAGCTACCGAGGTACACCGGGGAGCTGTTTTTT.

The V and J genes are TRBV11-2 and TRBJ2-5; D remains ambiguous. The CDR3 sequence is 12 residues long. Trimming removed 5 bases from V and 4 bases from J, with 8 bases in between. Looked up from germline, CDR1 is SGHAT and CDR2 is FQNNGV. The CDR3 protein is CASSRGSETQYF. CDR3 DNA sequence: TGTGCCAGCAGCCGTGGCTCAGAGACCCAGTACTTC.

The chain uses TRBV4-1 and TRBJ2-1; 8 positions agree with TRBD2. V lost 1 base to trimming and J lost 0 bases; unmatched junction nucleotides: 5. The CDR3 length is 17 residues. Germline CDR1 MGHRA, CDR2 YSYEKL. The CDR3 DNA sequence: TGCGCCAGCAGCCAAGGGCGGGAGGTCAGCTCCTACAATGAGCAGTTCTTC. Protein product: CASSQGREVSSYNEQFF.

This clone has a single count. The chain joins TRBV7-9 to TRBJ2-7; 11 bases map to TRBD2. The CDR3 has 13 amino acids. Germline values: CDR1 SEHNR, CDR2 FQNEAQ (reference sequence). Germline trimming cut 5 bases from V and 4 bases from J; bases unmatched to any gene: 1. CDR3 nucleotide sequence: TGTGCCAGCAGCCGACTAGCGGGATACGAGCAGTACTTC. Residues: CASSRLAGYEQYF.

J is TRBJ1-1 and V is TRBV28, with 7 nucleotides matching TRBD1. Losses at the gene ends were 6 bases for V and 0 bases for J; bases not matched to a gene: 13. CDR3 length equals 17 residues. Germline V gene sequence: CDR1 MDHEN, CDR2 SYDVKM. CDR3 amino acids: CASRNRKTGYLNTEAFF. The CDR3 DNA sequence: TGTGCCAGCAGGAACCGAAAGACAGGGTATTTGAACACTGAAGCTTTCTTT.

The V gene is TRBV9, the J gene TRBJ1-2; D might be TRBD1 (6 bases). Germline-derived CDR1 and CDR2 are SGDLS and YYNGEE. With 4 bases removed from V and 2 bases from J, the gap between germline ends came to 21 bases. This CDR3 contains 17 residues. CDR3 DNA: TGTGCCAGCAGCCCACCAACAGGGTTTCGGACAAACTATGGCTACACCTTC. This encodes CASSPPTGFRTNYGYTF.

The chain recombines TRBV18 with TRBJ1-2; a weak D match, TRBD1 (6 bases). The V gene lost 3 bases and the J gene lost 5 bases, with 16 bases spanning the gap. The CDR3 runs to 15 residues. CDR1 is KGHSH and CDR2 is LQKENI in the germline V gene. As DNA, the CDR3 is TGTGCCAGCTCACCTCTACAGGGTCCCACATATGGCTACACCTTC. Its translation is CASSPLQGPTYGYTF.

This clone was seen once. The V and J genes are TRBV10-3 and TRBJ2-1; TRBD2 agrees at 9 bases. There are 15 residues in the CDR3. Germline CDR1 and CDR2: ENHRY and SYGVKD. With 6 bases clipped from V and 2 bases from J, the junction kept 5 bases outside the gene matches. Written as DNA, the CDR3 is TGTGCCATCAGCAATAGCGGGAGAACCTACAATGAGCAGTTCTTC. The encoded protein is CAISNSGRTYNEQFF.

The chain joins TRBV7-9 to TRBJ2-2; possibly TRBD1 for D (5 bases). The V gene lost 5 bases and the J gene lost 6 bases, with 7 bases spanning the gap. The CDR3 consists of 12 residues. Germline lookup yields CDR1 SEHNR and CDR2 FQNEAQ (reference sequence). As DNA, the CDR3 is TGTGCCAGCAGCCAGGGTTCCGGGGAGCTGTTTTTT. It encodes CASSQGSGELFF.

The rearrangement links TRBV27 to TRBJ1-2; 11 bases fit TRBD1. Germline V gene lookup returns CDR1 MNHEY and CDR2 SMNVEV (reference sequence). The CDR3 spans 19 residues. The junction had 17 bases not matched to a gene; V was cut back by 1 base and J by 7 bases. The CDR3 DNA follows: TGTGCCAGCAGTTTATACTGGCCCGTTGAGTGGACAGGGGGCGTTGGCTACACCTTC. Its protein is CASSLYWPVEWTGGVGYTF.

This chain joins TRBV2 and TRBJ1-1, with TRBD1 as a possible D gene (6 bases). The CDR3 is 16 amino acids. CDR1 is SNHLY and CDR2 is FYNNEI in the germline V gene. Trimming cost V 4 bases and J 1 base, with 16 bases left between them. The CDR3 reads CASSAGSRGGNTEAFF. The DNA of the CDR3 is TGTGCCAGCAGTGCGGGGTCTAGGGGGGGGAACACTGAAGCTTTCTTT.

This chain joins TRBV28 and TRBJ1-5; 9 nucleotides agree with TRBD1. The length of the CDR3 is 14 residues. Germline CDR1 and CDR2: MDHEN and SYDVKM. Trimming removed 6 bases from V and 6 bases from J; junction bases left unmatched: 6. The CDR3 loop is CASRGTGQAQPQHF. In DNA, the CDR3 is TGTGCCAGCAGGGGGACAGGGCAAGCTCAGCCCCAGCATTTT. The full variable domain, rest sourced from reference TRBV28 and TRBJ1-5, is DVKVTQSSRYLVKRTGEKVFLECVQDMDHENMFWYRQDPGLGLRLIYFSYDVKMKEKGDIPEGYSVSREKKERFSLILESASTNQTSMYLCASRGTGQAQPQHFGDGTRLSIL.

CDR3 coding DNA: TGTGCCAGCAGTGGGTCGGGCAATCAGCCCCAGCATTTT. Protein product: CASSGSGNQPQHF. The chain couples TRBV2 to TRBJ1-5; D gene uncertain. Trimming left V 4 bases short and J 2 bases short, with 6 bases between. Germline CDR1 and CDR2: SNHLY and FYNNEI. This CDR3 comprises 13 residues.

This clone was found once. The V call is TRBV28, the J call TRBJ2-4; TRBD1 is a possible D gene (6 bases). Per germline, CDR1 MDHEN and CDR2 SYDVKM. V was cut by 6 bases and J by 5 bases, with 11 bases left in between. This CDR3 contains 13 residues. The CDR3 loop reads CASRTYRENIQYF. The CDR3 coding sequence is TGTGCCAGCAGGACCTACAGGGAAAACATTCAGTACTTC. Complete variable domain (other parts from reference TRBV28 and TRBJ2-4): DVKVTQSSRYLVKRTGEKVFLECVQDMDHENMFWYRQDPGLGLRLIYFSYDVKMKEKGDIPEGYSVSREKKERFSLILESASTNQTSMYLCASRTYRENIQYFGAGTRLSVL.

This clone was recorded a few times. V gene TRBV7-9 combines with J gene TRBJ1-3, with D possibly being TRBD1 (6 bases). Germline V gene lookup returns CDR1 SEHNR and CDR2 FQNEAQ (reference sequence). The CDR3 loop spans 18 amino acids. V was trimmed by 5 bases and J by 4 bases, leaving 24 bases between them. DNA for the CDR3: TGTGCCAGCAGCCCCGGATCATGGCGGGGGGCGTTGGGAAACACCATATATTTT. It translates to CASSPGSWRGALGNTIYF.

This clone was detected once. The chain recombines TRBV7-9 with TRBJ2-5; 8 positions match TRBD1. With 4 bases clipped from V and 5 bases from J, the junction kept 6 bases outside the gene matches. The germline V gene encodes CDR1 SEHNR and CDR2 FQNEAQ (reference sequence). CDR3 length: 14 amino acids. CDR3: CASSSTGGMETQYF. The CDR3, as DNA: TGTGCCAGCAGCTCAACAGGGGGTATGGAGACCCAGTACTTC.

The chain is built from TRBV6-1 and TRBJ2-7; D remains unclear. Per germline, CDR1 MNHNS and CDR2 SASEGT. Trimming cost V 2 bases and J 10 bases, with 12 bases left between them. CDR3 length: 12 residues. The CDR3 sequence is CASSEIIGRQYF. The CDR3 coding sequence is TGTGCCAGCAGTGAAATAATCGGTCGTCAGTACTTC.